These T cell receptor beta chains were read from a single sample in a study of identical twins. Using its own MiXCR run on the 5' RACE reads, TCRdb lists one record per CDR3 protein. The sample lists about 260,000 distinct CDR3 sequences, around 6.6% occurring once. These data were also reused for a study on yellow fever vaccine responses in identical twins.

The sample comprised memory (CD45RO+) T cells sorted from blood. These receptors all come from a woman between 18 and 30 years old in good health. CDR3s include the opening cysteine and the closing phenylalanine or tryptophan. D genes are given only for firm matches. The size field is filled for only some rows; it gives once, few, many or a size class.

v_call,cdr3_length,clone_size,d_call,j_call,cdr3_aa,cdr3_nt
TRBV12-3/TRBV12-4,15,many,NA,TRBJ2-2,CASSTGITNTGELFF,TGTGCCAGCAGCACAGGAATTACGAACACCGGGGAGCTGTTTTTT
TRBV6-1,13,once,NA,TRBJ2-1,CASSRDKFNEQFF,TGTGCCAGCAGTAGAGACAAGTTCAATGAGCAGTTCTTC
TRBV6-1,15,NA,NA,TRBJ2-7,CASSQRGSGNYEQYF,TGTGCCAGCAGTCAAAGGGGGAGCGGGAACTACGAGCAGTACTTC
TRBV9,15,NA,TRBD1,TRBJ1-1,CASSAGQGIGTEAFF,TGTGCCAGCAGCGCAGGACAGGGGATTGGCACTGAAGCTTTCTTT
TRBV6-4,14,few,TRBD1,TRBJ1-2,CASSEDRGNYGYTF,TGTGCCAGCAGTGAGGACAGGGGTAACTATGGCTACACCTTC
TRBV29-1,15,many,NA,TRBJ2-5,CSGKGGRTTQETQYF,TGCAGCGGGAAAGGGGGACGGACGACCCAAGAGACCCAGTACTTC
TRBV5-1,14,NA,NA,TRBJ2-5,CASSLEGRRETQYF,TGCGCCAGCAGCTTGGAGGGCCGCCGGGAGACCCAGTACTTC
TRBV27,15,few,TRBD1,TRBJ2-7,CASSPNRDRGNEQYF,TGTGCCAGCAGTCCCAACCGGGACAGGGGTAACGAGCAGTACTTC
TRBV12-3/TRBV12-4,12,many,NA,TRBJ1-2,CASRRGLGDDTF,TGTGCCAGCAGGCGCGGTCTGGGTGACGACACCTTC
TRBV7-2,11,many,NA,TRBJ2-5,CASSVVETQYF,TGTGCCAGCAGCGTAGTAGAGACCCAGTACTTC
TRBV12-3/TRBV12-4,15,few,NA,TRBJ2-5,CASTSRLGSGETQYF,TGTGCCAGCACCTCCCGGTTGGGGTCGGGAGAGACCCAGTACTTC
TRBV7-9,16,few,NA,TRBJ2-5,CASSLGPRRRQETQYF,TGTGCCAGCAGCTTAGGGCCTCGGCGGCGACAAGAGACCCAGTACTTC
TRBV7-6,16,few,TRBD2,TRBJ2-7,CASSLDFSGSGHEQYF,TGTGCCAGCAGCTTAGACTTCAGCGGGAGCGGGCACGAGCAGTACTTC
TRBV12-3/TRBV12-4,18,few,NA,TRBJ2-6,CASSARDGLVSGANVLTF,TGTGCCAGCAGTGCCCGGGACGGGTTAGTCTCTGGGGCCAACGTCCTGACTTTC
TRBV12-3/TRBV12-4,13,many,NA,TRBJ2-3,CASSFGVKDTQYF,TGTGCCAGCAGTTTCGGGGTTAAGGATACGCAGTATTTT
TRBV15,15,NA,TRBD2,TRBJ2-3,CATSRVAGGSDTQYF,TGTGCCACCAGCAGAGTAGCGGGGGGATCAGATACGCAGTATTTT
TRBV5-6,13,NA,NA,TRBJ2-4,CASSLAGANIQYF,TGTGCCAGCAGCTTGGCAGGTGCAAACATTCAGTACTTC
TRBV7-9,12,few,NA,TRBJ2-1,CASSAIPNEQFF,TGTGCCAGCAGCGCCATTCCCAATGAGCAGTTCTTC
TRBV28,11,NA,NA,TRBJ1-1,CASQGLSEAFF,TGTGCCAGCCAGGGGTTATCGGAAGCTTTCTTT
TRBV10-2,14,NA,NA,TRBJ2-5,CASSTQGSGETQYF,TGCGCCAGCAGTACACAGGGTAGCGGTGAGACCCAGTACTTC
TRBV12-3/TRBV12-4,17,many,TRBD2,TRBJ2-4,CASSLHRTSDAKNIQYF,TGTGCCAGCAGTTTACACCGGACTAGCGACGCCAAAAACATTCAGTACTTC
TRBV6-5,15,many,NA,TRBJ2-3,CASSSSLIGTDTQYF,TGTGCCAGCAGTTCCTCCTTGATTGGGACAGATACGCAGTATTTT
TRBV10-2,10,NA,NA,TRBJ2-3,CASIRPAQYF,TGCGCCAGCATCCGCCCCGCGCAGTATTTT
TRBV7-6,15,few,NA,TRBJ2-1,CASSPLAGIYNEQFF,TGTGCCAGCAGTCCCCTCGCGGGAATCTACAATGAGCAGTTCTTC
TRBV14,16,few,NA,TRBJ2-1,CASSPLRGMVYNEQFF,TGTGCCAGCAGCCCACTTCGGGGGATGGTGTACAATGAGCAGTTCTTC
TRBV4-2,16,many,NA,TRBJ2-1,CASSQDEGLPYNEQFF,TGTGCCAGCAGCCAAGATGAGGGTTTACCTTACAATGAGCAGTTCTTC
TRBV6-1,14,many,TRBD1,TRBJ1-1,CASSLTGGNTEAFF,TGTGCCAGCAGCCTGACAGGGGGGAACACTGAAGCTTTCTTT
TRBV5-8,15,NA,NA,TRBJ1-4,CASSRRPGSNEKLFF,TGTGCCAGCAGCCGAAGACCAGGTTCTAATGAAAAACTGTTTTTT
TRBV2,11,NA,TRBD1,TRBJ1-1,CAVGTVYEAFF,TGTGCCGTAGGGACAGTCTATGAAGCTTTCTTT
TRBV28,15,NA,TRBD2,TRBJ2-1,CASRPGLAGVNEQFF,TGTGCCAGCAGGCCAGGACTAGCGGGAGTTAATGAGCAGTTCTTC
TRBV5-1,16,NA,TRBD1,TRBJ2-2,CASSSRDRTNTGELFF,TGCGCCAGCAGCTCTAGGGACAGAACGAACACCGGGGAGCTGTTTTTT
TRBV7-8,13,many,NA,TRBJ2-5,CASSSLGGETQYF,TGTGCCAGCAGCTCCCTAGGAGGGGAGACCCAGTACTTC